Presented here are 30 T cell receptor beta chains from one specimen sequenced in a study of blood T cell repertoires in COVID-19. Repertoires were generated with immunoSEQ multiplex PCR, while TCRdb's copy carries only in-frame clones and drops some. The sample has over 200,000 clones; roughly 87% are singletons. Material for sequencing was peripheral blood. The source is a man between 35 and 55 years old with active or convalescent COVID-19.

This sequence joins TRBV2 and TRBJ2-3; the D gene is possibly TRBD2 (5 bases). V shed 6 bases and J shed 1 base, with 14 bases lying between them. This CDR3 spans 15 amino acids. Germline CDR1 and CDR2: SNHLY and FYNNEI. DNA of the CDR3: TGTGCCAGCAGCTCTCCACTAGTAGGCACAGATACGCAGTATTTT. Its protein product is CASSSPLVGTDTQYF. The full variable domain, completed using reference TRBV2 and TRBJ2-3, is EPEVTQTPSHQVTQMGQEVILRCVPISNHLYFYWYRQILGQKVEFLVSFYNNEISEKSEIFDDQFSVERPDGSNFTLKIRSTKLEDSAMYFCASSSPLVGTDTQYFGPGTRLTVL.

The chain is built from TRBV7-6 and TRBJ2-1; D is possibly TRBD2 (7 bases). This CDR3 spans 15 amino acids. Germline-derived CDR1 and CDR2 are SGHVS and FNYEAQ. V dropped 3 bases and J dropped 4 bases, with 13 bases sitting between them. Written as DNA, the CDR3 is TGTGCCAGCAGCTTTGGAGGGGGGGCTTACAATGAGCAGTTCTTC. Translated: CASSFGGGAYNEQFF.

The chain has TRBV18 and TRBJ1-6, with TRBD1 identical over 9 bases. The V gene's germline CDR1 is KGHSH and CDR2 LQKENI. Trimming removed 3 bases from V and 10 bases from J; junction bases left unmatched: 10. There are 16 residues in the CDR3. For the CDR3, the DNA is TGTGCCAGCTCACCGTCAACCGGGACAGGGACCTCACCCCTCCACTTT. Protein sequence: CASSPSTGTGTSPLHF.

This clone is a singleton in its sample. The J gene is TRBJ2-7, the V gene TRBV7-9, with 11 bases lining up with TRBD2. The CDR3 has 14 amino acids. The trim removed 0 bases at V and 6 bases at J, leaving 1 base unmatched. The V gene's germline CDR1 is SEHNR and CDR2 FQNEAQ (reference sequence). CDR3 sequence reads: CASSLALAGAEQYF. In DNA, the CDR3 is TGTGCCAGCAGCTTAGCACTAGCGGGAGCCGAGCAGTACTTC.

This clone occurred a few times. Here the CDR3 DNA reads TGCGCCAGCAAAGAGGGACAGGGGGCAGGTTCACCCCTCCACTTT. Its translation is CASKEGQGAGSPLHF. The rearrangement joins TRBV5-1 to TRBJ1-6; 12 bases are a match to TRBD1. CDR3 size: 15 residues. Germline loops: CDR1 SGHRS, CDR2 YFSETQ. V shed 6 bases, J shed 9 bases, and the junction held 7 bases outside the gene matches. Drawing the rest from reference TRBV5-1 and TRBJ1-6, the complete variable domain is KAGVTQTPRYLIKTRGQQVTLSCSPISGHRSVSWYQQTPGQGLQFLFEYFSETQRNKGNFPGRFSGRQFSNSRSEMNVSTLELGDSALYLCASKEGQGAGSPLHFGNGTRLTVT.

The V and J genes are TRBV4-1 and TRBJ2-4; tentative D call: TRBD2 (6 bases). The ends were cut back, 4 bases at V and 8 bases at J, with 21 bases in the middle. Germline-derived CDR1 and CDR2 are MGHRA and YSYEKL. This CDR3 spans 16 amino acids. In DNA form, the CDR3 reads TGCGCCAGCAGCCTCACCGGGGGTCATCCTGACGACATTCAGTACTTC. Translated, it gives CASSLTGGHPDDIQYF.

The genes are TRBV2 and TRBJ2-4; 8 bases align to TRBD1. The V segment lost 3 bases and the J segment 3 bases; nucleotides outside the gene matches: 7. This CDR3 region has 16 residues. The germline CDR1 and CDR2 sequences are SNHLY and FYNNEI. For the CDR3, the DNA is TGTGCCAGCAGTGATCAGGGGGCTTTTGACAAAAACATTCAGTACTTC. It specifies CASSDQGAFDKNIQYF.

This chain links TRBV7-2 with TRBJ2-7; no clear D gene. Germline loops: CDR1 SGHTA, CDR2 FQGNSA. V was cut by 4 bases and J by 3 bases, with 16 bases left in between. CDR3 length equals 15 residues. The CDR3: CASSWYYGGNYEQYF. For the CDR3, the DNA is TGTGCCAGCAGCTGGTATTACGGCGGCAACTACGAGCAGTACTTC.

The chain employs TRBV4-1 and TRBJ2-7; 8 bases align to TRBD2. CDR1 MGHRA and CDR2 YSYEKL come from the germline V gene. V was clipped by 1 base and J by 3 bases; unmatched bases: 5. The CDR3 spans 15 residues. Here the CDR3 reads CASSQVVLADYEQYF. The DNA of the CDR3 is TGCGCCAGCAGCCAAGTTGTACTAGCGGACTACGAGCAGTACTTC.

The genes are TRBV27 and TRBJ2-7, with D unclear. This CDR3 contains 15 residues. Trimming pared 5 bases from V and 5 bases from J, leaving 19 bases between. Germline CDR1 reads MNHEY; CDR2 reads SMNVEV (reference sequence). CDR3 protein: CASSTTVTFYHEQYF. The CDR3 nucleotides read TGTGCCAGCAGTACAACAGTTACCTTTTACCACGAGCAGTACTTC.

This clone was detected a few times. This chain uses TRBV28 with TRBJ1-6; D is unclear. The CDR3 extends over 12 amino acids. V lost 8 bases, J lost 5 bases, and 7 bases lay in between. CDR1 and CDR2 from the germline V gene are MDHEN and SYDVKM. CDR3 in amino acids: CASLSNNSPLHF. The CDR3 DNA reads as TGTGCCAGCCTGAGTAATAATTCACCCCTCCACTTT.

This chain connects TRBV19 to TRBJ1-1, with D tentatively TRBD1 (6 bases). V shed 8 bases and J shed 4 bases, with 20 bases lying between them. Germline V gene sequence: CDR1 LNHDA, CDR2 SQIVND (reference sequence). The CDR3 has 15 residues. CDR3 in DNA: TGTGCCAGTCGAAATTCCCAAAGAGGGGGCACTGAAGCTTTCTTT. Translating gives CASRNSQRGGTEAFF.

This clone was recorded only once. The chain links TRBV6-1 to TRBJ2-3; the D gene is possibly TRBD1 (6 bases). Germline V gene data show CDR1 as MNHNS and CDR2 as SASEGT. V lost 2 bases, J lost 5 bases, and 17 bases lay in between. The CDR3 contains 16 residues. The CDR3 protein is CASSESVLGGGDTQYF. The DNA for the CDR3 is TGTGCCAGCAGTGAATCCGTTCTTGGGGGCGGAGATACGCAGTATTTT.

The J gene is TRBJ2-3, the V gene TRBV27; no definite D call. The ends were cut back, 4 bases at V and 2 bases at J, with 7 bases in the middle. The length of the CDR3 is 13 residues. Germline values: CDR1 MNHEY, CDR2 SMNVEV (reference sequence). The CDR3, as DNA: TGTGCCAGCAGTTCGATCTACACAGATACGCAGTATTTT. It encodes CASSSIYTDTQYF.

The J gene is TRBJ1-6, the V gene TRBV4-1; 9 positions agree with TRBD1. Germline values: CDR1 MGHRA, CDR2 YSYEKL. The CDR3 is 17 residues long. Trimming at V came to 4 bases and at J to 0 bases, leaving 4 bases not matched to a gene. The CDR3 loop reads CASSPGQGSSYNSPLHF. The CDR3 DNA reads TGCGCCAGCAGCCCCGGACAGGGGAGCTCCTATAATTCACCCCTCCACTTT.

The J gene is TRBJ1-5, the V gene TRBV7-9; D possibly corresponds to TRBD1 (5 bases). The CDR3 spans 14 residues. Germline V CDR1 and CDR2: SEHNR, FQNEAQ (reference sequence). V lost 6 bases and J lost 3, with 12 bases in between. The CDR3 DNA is TGTGCCAGCAGTGGTACAGGAGACAATCAGCCCCAGCATTTT. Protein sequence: CASSGTGDNQPQHF.

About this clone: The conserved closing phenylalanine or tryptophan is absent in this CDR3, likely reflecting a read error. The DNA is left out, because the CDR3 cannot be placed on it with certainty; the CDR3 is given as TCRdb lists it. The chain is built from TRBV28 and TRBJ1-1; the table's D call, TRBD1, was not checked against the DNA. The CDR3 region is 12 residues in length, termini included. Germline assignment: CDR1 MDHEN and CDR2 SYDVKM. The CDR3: CASSRPPSDSLL.

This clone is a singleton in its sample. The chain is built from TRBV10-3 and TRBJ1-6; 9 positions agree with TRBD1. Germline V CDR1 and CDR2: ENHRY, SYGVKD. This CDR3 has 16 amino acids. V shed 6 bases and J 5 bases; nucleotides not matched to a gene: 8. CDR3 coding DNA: TGTGCCATCAGGGGACAGGGCGGAAGGGATAATTCACCCCTCCACTTT. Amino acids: CAIRGQGGRDNSPLHF.

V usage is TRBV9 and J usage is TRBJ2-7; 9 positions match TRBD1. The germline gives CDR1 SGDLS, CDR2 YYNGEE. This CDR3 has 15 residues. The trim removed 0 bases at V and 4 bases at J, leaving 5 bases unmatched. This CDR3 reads CASSVADRGGYEQYF. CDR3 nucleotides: TGTGCCAGCAGCGTAGCTGACAGGGGGGGGTACGAGCAGTACTTC.

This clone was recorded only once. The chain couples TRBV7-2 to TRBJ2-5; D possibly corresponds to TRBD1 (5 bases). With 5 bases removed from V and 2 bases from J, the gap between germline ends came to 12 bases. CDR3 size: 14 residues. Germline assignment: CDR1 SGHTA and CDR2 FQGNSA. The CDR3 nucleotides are TGTGCCAGCAGCCCGTGGACACAACAAGAGACCCAGTACTTC. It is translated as CASSPWTQQETQYF.

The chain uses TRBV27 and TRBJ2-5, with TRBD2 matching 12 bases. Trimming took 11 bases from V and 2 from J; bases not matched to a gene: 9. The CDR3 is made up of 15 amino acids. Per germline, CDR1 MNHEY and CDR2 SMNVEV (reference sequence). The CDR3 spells CACGTLAGGQETQYF. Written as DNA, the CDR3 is TGTGCCTGCGGGACACTAGCGGGAGGTCAAGAGACCCAGTACTTC.

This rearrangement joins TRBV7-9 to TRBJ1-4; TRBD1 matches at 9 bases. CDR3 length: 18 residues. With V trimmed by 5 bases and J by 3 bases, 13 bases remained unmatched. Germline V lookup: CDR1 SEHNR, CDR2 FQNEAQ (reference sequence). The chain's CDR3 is CASSILGQGSWANEKLFF. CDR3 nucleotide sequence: TGTGCCAGCAGCATATTGGGACAGGGATCCTGGGCTAATGAAAAACTGTTTTTT.

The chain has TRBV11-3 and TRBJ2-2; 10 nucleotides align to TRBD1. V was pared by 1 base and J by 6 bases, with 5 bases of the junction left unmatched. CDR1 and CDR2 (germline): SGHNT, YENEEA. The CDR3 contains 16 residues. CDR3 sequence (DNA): TGTGCCAGCAGCTTAGGGGGACAGGGGAATGCCGGGGAGCTGTTTTTT. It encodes CASSLGGQGNAGELFF.

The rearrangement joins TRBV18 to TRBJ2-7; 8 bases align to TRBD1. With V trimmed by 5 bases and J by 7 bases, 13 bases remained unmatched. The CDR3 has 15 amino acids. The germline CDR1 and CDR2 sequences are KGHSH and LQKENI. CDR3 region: CASSKRQGRQPEQYF. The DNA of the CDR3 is TGTGCCAGCTCAAAGAGACAGGGGCGCCAGCCAGAGCAGTACTTC.

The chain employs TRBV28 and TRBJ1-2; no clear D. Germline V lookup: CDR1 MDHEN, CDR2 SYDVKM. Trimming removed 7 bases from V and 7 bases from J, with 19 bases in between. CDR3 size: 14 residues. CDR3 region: CASTREFGEGGYTF. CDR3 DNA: TGTGCCAGCACTAGGGAGTTCGGGGAGGGTGGCTACACCTTC.

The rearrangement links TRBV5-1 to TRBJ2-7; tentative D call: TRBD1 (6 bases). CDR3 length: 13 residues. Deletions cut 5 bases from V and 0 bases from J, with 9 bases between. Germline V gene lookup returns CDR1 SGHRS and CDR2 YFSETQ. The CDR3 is CASSTGLSYEQYF. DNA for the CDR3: TGCGCCAGCAGTACAGGGCTCTCCTACGAGCAGTACTTC.

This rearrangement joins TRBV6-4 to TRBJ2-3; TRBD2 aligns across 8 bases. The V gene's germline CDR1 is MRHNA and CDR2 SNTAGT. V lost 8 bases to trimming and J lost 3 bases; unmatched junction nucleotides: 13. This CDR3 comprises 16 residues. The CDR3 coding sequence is TGTGCCAGCCTATTTAAGGCGGGGGGCGGGACAGATACGCAGTATTTT. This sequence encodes CASLFKAGGGTDTQYF.

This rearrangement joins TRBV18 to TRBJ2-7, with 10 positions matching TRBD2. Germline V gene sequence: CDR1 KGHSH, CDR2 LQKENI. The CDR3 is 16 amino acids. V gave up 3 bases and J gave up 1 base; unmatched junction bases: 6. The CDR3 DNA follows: TGTGCCAGCTCACCTATGATTAGCGGGAGGTCCTACGAGCAGTACTTC. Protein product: CASSPMISGRSYEQYF.

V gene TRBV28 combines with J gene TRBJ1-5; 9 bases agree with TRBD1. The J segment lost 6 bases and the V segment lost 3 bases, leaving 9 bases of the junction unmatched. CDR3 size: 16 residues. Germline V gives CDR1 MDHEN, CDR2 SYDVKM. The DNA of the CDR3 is TGTGCCAGCAGTTTCCCGGGACAGGGAATAGGTCAGCCCCAGCATTTT. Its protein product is CASSFPGQGIGQPQHF. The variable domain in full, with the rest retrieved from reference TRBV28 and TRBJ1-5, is DVKVTQSSRYLVKRTGEKVFLECVQDMDHENMFWYRQDPGLGLRLIYFSYDVKMKEKGDIPEGYSVSREKKERFSLILESASTNQTSMYLCASSFPGQGIGQPQHFGDGTRLSIL.

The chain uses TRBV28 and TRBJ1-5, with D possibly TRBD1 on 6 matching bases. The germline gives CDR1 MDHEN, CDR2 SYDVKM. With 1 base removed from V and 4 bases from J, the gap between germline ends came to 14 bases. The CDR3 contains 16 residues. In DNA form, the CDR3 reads TGTGCCAGCAGTTTATACAGGGTGGTTGAGAATCAGCCCCAGCATTTT. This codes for CASSLYRVVENQPQHF. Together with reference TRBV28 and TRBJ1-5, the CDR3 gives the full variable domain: DVKVTQSSRYLVKRTGEKVFLECVQDMDHENMFWYRQDPGLGLRLIYFSYDVKMKEKGDIPEGYSVSREKKERFSLILESASTNQTSMYLCASSLYRVVENQPQHFGDGTRLSIL.